Below are 29 T cell receptor beta chains sequenced from a single sample in a study of blood T cell repertoires in COVID-19. TCRdb keeps only in-frame clones here, not all; method: immunoSEQ multiplex PCR. This sample carries 380,000 or so clones, more than 80% of them seen once, and the ten largest clones take about 1.2%. The source material was peripheral blood. These receptors were obtained from a man in his forties or fifties with acute or convalescent COVID-19.

This clone appeared a single time. This chain joins TRBV5-8 and TRBJ2-3; TRBD1 matches 7 bases. The trim removed 1 base at V and 13 bases at J, leaving 9 bases unmatched. CDR1 is SGHTS, CDR2 YDEGEE, per germline. The CDR3 is 13 amino acids. CDR3 region: CASSLRVQTGKYF. DNA of the CDR3: TGTGCCAGCAGCTTGAGAGTCCAGACAGGGAAGTATTTT.

This clone came up once. The CDR3, as DNA: TGTGCCAGCAGTTTTCTGGGGGACTCCACAGATACGCAGTATTTT. As protein: CASSFLGDSTDTQYF. This rearrangement joins TRBV27 to TRBJ2-3; maybe TRBD2 (6 bases). This CDR3 spans 15 amino acids. From germline, CDR1 is MNHEY and CDR2 SMNVEV (reference sequence). Trimming took off 3 bases at V and 2 bases at J, with 12 bases between the two ends.

The chain combines TRBV2 with TRBJ2-7; no clear D. The V end lost 6 bases, the J end lost 0 bases, and 9 bases lay between the germline ends. Per germline, CDR1 SNHLY and CDR2 FYNNEI. The CDR3 contains 13 residues. The CDR3 is CASRVESSYEQYF. DNA for the CDR3: TGTGCCAGCAGAGTAGAGAGCTCCTACGAGCAGTACTTC.

This chain uses TRBV7-9 with TRBJ2-7; the match to TRBD2 covers 9 bases. CDR1 SEHNR and CDR2 FQNEAQ come from the germline V gene (reference sequence). The V gene end was trimmed by 6 bases and the J gene end by 4 bases; junction bases not matched to a gene: 10. This CDR3 spans 15 amino acids. The CDR3 reads CASSSSGGLGYEQYF. The CDR3 coding sequence is TGTGCCAGCAGTAGTAGCGGGGGATTAGGGTACGAGCAGTACTTC.

The rearrangement joins TRBV14 to TRBJ1-1; D gene ambiguous. CDR3 length equals 13 residues. V was shortened by 3 bases and J by 3 bases, with 8 bases between the two germline ends. Germline CDR1 and CDR2: SGHDN and FVKESK. CDR3 residues: CASSQTRDTEAFF. In DNA form, the CDR3 reads TGTGCCAGCAGCCAGACTAGGGACACTGAAGCTTTCTTT.

The rearrangement joins TRBV9 to TRBJ1-1; unclear D gene. The germline CDR1 and CDR2 sequences are SGDLS and YYNGEE. There are 14 residues in the CDR3. The germline V and J ends were trimmed by 1 base and 1 base, with 8 bases remaining between them. The CDR3 DNA reads TGTGCCAGCAGCGTACTAAGCTCGAACACTGAAGCTTTCTTT. Residues: CASSVLSSNTEAFF.

This chain links TRBV19 with TRBJ1-2; D gene ambiguous. CDR1 LNHDA and CDR2 SQIVND come from the germline V gene (reference sequence). V gave up 4 bases and J gave up 5 bases, with 14 bases separating them. There are 14 residues in the CDR3. The CDR3 DNA reads TGTGCCAGTAGTAGAGGGCCCCGGGTATATGGCTACACCTTC. Translated, it gives CASSRGPRVYGYTF.

The rearrangement joins TRBV28 to TRBJ2-7; 8 bases fit TRBD1. CDR1 is MDHEN, CDR2 SYDVKM, per germline. CDR3 length: 14 residues. V was pared by 2 bases and J by 4 bases, with 4 bases of the junction left unmatched. The CDR3 DNA reads as TGTGCCAGCAGTTTACAGGGGGCGGCATACGAGCAGTACTTC. This codes for CASSLQGAAYEQYF. Combining the CDR3 with reference TRBV28 and TRBJ2-7 gives the whole variable domain DVKVTQSSRYLVKRTGEKVFLECVQDMDHENMFWYRQDPGLGLRLIYFSYDVKMKEKGDIPEGYSVSREKKERFSLILESASTNQTSMYLCASSLQGAAYEQYFGPGTRLTVT.

The chain is built from TRBV3-1 (or the pseudogene TRBV3-2) and TRBJ1-5; D is possibly TRBD1 (5 bases). Germline CDR1 reads LGHDT; CDR2 reads YNNKEL (reference sequence). V was trimmed by 4 bases and J by 5 bases, leaving 12 bases between them. This CDR3 has 14 residues. The CDR3 bases are TGTGCCAGCAGCCGGCTGTCAGGGTATCAGCCCCAGCATTTT. This translates into CASSRLSGYQPQHF.

J is TRBJ2-3 and V is TRBV27; tentatively, D is TRBD2 (6 bases). CDR3 length equals 14 residues. The V gene's germline CDR1 is MNHEY and CDR2 SMNVEV (reference sequence). Trimming removed 3 bases from V and 9 bases from J, with 16 bases in between. The chain's CDR3 is CASSFTPGDGTQYF. Here the CDR3 DNA reads TGTGCCAGCAGTTTCACCCCGGGGGATGGGACGCAGTATTTT.

This clone was seen only once. The CDR3 is CASSITTGGRGYGYTF. For the CDR3, the DNA is TGTGCCAGCAGTATTACCACAGGGGGGCGGGGCTATGGCTACACCTTC. J is TRBJ1-2 and V is TRBV7-2, with 8 nucleotides matching TRBD1. This CDR3 spans 16 amino acids. Germline V gives CDR1 SGHTA, CDR2 FQGNSA. V lost 6 bases, J lost 4 bases, and 13 bases stayed unmatched.

This chain uses TRBV3-1 (or the pseudogene TRBV3-2) with TRBJ1-1; 7 bases fit TRBD1. V lost 3 bases and J lost 4; bases outside the gene matches: 5. Per germline, CDR1 LGHDT and CDR2 YNNKEL (reference sequence). The CDR3 sequence is 14 residues long. The CDR3 bases are TGTGCCAGCAGCCATAGGGGGCGGTTCACTGAAGCTTTCTTT. Its translation: CASSHRGRFTEAFF.

This sequence joins TRBV6-4 and TRBJ1-6; TRBD1 is a possible D gene (6 bases). Per germline, CDR1 MRHNA and CDR2 SNTAGT. Trimming cost V 3 bases and J 5 bases, with 8 bases left between them. The CDR3 sequence is 14 residues long. The CDR3 protein is CASSEQGHNSPLHF. CDR3 DNA: TGTGCCAGCAGTGAACAGGGACATAATTCACCCCTCCACTTT.

The V gene is TRBV30, the J gene TRBJ1-4, with D perhaps matching TRBD1 (5 bases). Germline assignment: CDR1 GTSNPN and CDR2 SVGIG (reference sequence). The CDR3 runs 14 residues. The germline V and J ends were trimmed by 5 bases and 0 bases, with 10 bases remaining between them. The CDR3 reads CAWGDFPTNEKLFF. In DNA, the CDR3 is TGTGCCTGGGGGGACTTTCCAACTAATGAAAAACTGTTTTTT.

This clone was found many times. This rearrangement joins TRBV7-9 to TRBJ2-2; a weak D match, TRBD1 (6 bases). The CDR3 runs to 14 residues. Trimming cost V 1 base and J 6 bases, with 9 bases left between them. Germline assignment: CDR1 SEHNR and CDR2 FQNEAQ (reference sequence). The CDR3 reads CASSLVPGAGELFF. Here the CDR3 DNA reads TGTGCCAGCAGCTTAGTTCCAGGGGCCGGGGAGCTGTTTTTT.

The J gene is TRBJ1-1, the V gene TRBV27; D is unclear. The CDR3 totals 11 residues. Germline CDR1 MNHEY, CDR2 SMNVEV (reference sequence). Trimming left V 7 bases short and J 7 bases short, with 10 bases between. The CDR3 sequence is CASKLGHEAFF. The CDR3, as DNA: TGTGCCAGCAAGTTGGGCCATGAAGCTTTCTTT.

The rearrangement links TRBV4-2 to TRBJ2-7; 7 positions agree with TRBD2. V lost 0 bases to trimming and J lost 5 bases; unmatched junction nucleotides: 1. Germline lookup yields CDR1 LGHNA and CDR2 YNFKEQ. The CDR3 extends over 13 amino acids. The CDR3 sequence: CASSQDRGDEQYF. The DNA for the CDR3 is TGTGCCAGCAGCCAAGATCGGGGGGACGAGCAGTACTTC.

The chain employs TRBV12-3 or TRBV12-4 and TRBJ1-1, with D hard to call. V dropped 5 bases and J dropped 11 bases, with 15 bases sitting between them. The CDR3 is 12 residues long. CDR3 nucleotide sequence: TGTGCCAGCAGTAAGACCGATAGCCCCGCTTTCTTT. It is translated as CASSKTDSPAFF.

The rearrangement links TRBV2 to TRBJ1-5; D is possibly TRBD1 (5 bases). The V end lost 0 bases, the J end lost 4 bases, and 13 bases lay between the germline ends. Germline CDR1 and CDR2: SNHLY and FYNNEI. The CDR3 runs to 16 residues. CDR3 residues: CASSEAGPGVNQPQHF. CDR3 nucleotide sequence: TGTGCCAGCAGTGAAGCGGGGCCAGGAGTGAATCAGCCCCAGCATTTT.

The chain has TRBV6-6 and TRBJ2-5, with D possibly matching TRBD2 (7 bases). Trimming took 6 bases from V and 4 from J, leaving 21 bases between them. The CDR3 is 16 residues long. Germline CDR1 reads MNHNY; CDR2 reads SVGAGI (reference sequence). CDR3 coding DNA: TGTGCCAGCAGGGGGGCTGGGGAGGGGTCAGGAGAGACCCAGTACTTC. Amino acid sequence: CASRGAGEGSGETQYF.

CDR3 bases: TGTGCCAGCAGCTTTTCTCTGGACAGGGCCCCCGGAAACACCATATATTTT. This sequence encodes CASSFSLDRAPGNTIYF. This rearrangement joins TRBV11-2 to TRBJ1-3; 8 nucleotides line up with TRBD1. Germline-derived CDR1 and CDR2 are SGHAT and FQNNGV. J was trimmed by 4 bases and V by 3 bases; bases with no gene match: 11. The CDR3 has 17 residues.

The J gene is TRBJ1-2, the V gene TRBV6-1, with TRBD1 matching over 10 bases. Germline-derived CDR1 and CDR2 are MNHNS and SASEGT. The CDR3 contains 16 residues. Trimming removed 2 bases from V and 4 bases from J; junction bases left unmatched: 7. The CDR3 region has the DNA TGTGCCAGCAGTGAACGACAGGGGGCCAGAGGCTATGGCTACACCTTC. Translation gives CASSERQGARGYGYTF.

This chain joins TRBV9 and TRBJ2-1, with 9 nucleotides matching TRBD2. CDR1 and CDR2 (germline): SGDLS, YYNGEE. Trimming removed 1 base from V and 5 bases from J; junction bases left unmatched: 25. The CDR3 runs to 22 residues. The CDR3 nucleotides read TGTGCCAGCAGCGTACGGCGGGGGGGGCTCGGTAGCCACCCTATCGCGAACAATGAGCAGTTCTTC. Encoded protein: CASSVRRGGLGSHPIANNEQFF.

The genes are TRBV6-5 and TRBJ1-1; D gene uncertain. The V gene lost 0 bases and the J gene lost 1 base, with 9 bases spanning the gap. Germline V gene data show CDR1 as MNHEY and CDR2 as SVGAGI. This CDR3 is 15 amino acids long. This CDR3 is CASSYSRPPNTEAFF. The CDR3 bases are TGTGCCAGCAGTTACTCGAGGCCCCCGAACACTGAAGCTTTCTTT.

The chain recombines TRBV2 with TRBJ1-6; D gene ambiguous. The CDR3 is 14 residues long. CDR1 SNHLY and CDR2 FYNNEI come from the germline V gene. V lost 8 bases, J lost 6 bases, and 14 bases lay in between. The CDR3 loop is CASLTPGGNSPLHF. In nucleotides, the CDR3 is TGTGCCAGCCTAACGCCAGGAGGTAATTCACCCCTCCACTTT.

The genes are TRBV30 and TRBJ1-1; 10 bases are a match to TRBD1. This CDR3 is built from 12 residues. V trimming: 5 bases; J trimming: 4 bases; junction bases outside the gene matches: 1. CDR1 is GTSNPN and CDR2 is SVGIG in the germline V gene (reference sequence). The CDR3 reads CAWGQGVTEAFF. For the CDR3, the DNA is TGTGCCTGGGGACAGGGGGTCACTGAAGCTTTCTTT.

This clone is a singleton in its sample. The rearrangement links TRBV28 to TRBJ1-4; 7 bases are shared with TRBD1. The ends lost 4 bases at V and 4 bases at J; junction bases unmatched: 6. From germline, CDR1 is MDHEN and CDR2 SYDVKM. This CDR3 has 15 amino acids. Here the CDR3 DNA reads TGTGCCAGCAGTTCAACGACAGGGTATAATGAAAAACTGTTTTTT. Translating it yields CASSSTTGYNEKLFF.

This chain uses TRBV28 with TRBJ2-7, with D possibly being TRBD1 (6 bases). CDR3 length equals 16 residues. V lost 5 bases to trimming and J lost 6 bases, with 23 bases between them. CDR1 and CDR2 from the germline V gene are MDHEN and SYDVKM. Here the CDR3 DNA reads TGTGCCAGCAGTCCACCACCTCGACAGGTCCCCGTCGAGCAGTACTTC. Residues: CASSPPPRQVPVEQYF.

The chain couples TRBV5-1 to TRBJ1-3; TRBD1 is a possible D gene (6 bases). The V and J ends lost 0 bases and 0 bases respectively, with 13 bases between them. The CDR3 spans 17 residues. CDR1 is SGHRS, CDR2 YFSETQ, per germline. CDR3 in amino acids: CASSLGDRLTSGNTIYF. The CDR3 nucleotides read TGCGCCAGCAGCTTGGGTGACAGGCTCACCTCTGGAAACACCATATATTTT.